This T cell receptor (beta chain) was sequenced for a study of cytomegalovirus exposure and HLA in healthy donors. The CDR3 spans 14 residues. From germline, CDR1 is LGHNA and CDR2 YSLEER. Trimming removed 1 base from V and 7 bases from J, with 11 bases in between. A multiplex PCR was run with 60 Vbeta primers and 13 Jbeta primers. The assay was immunoSEQ multiplex PCR, and TCRdb's table has in-frame clones only and misses some. The data hold some 130,000 clones, with approximately 80% observed a single time. As regards this clone: Antigen: not known.

Study findings and constraints: HLA alleles showed associations with 16,951 TCR beta sequences in a later analysis, at a 0.05 false discovery rate. Certain indistinguishable V segments, among them TRBV6-2 and TRBV6-3, were excluded.

Sequencing input: PBMCs. The receptor's source is a young man in good health and CMV-seronegative. This sequence joins TRBV4-3 and TRBJ2-1; a weak D match, TRBD1 (5 bases). The CDR3 DNA sequence: TGCGCCAGCAGCCAAGGCCGGGCAGGGAATGAGCAGTTCTTC. This codes for CASSQGRAGNEQFF.